The 12 T cell receptor beta chains below come from one sample, sequenced in a study of T cells in Graves' hyperthyroidism and ophthalmopathy. Amplification of TCR beta CDR3 regions was performed using RNA transcripts as template. TCR CDR3 regions were first amplified by RT-PCR with HTBI primers. Each CDR3 protein gets one entry after TCRdb re-called the multiplex PCR reads with MiXCR. Among about 260,000 distinct CDR3 sequences, about 17% were seen once, and the ten largest hold under 35%. Input material: blood. The receptors here all came from a woman between 18 and 29 years old with Graves' ophthalmopathy.

This sequence joins TRBV4-2 and TRBJ1-2; 7 nucleotides align to TRBD1. This CDR3 has 15 residues. The germline gives CDR1 LGHNA, CDR2 YNFKEQ. V was clipped by 1 base and J by 4 bases; unmatched bases: 6. The CDR3 nucleotides are TGTGCCAGCAGCCAAGGTGGGTCAGGGGGCTATGGCTACACCTTC. Protein product: CASSQGGSGGYGYTF.

This clonotype was recorded at least ten times. The rearrangement uses TRBV20-1 and TRBJ1-1, with no clear D. The CDR3 is 13 amino acids. Germline values: CDR1 DFQATT, CDR2 SNEGSKA (reference sequence). V was pared by 1 base and J by 3 bases, with 9 bases between. CDR3 loop: CSARGGQDTEAFF. The DNA of the CDR3 is TGCAGTGCTAGAGGTGGGCAGGACACTGAAGCTTTCTTT.

This clonotype came up many times. This chain connects TRBV7-9 to TRBJ1-1, with no clear D. V was clipped by 2 bases and J by 2 bases, with 12 bases between them. Germline assignment: CDR1 SEHNR and CDR2 FQNEAQ (reference sequence). CDR3 length: 15 amino acids. The CDR3 nucleotides read TGTGCCAGCAGCTTATTCGGACGGACTAACACTGAAGCTTTCTTT. It encodes CASSLFGRTNTEAFF.

This clonotype occurred a few times. V gene TRBV28 combines with J gene TRBJ2-4, with D possibly TRBD1 on 6 matching bases. The CDR3 consists of 16 residues. Deletions cut 5 bases from V and 4 bases from J, with 18 bases between. Germline lookup yields CDR1 MDHEN and CDR2 SYDVKM. CDR3 sequence (DNA): TGTGCCAGCAGTCTGGCCCTGGGGGCTCCTAAAAACATTCAGTACTTC. Its translation is CASSLALGAPKNIQYF.

This clonotype was counted between two and nine times. The V and J genes are TRBV28 and TRBJ2-7; the match to TRBD2 covers 13 bases. Germline lookup yields CDR1 MDHEN and CDR2 SYDVKM. The V gene end was trimmed by 5 bases and the J gene end by 5 bases; junction bases not matched to a gene: 9. This CDR3 is 16 amino acids long. DNA of the CDR3: TGTGCCAGCAGTCCCCCTGTCACTAGCGGGGGGGACGAGCAGTACTTC. Encoded protein: CASSPPVTSGGDEQYF.

There are a few counts of this clonotype. The chain uses TRBV9 and TRBJ2-5; 7 nucleotides agree with TRBD2. Germline CDR1 and CDR2: SGDLS and YYNGEE. There are 15 residues in the CDR3. V lost 4 bases, J lost 2 bases, and 8 bases stayed unmatched. CDR3 coding DNA: TGTGCCAGCAGCCCAGGTAGCGGGCGGCAAGAGACCCAGTACTTC. Translated, it gives CASSPGSGRQETQYF.

Many counts were recorded for this clonotype. This chain links TRBV5-6 with TRBJ2-1; D not resolved. With 6 bases removed from V and 6 bases from J, the gap between germline ends came to 13 bases. CDR3 length: 13 amino acids. The germline V gene has CDR1 SGHDT and CDR2 YYEEEE. In DNA form, the CDR3 reads TGTGCCAGCACTAAACTTATCACCAATGAGCAGTTCTTC. Protein product: CASTKLITNEQFF. The variable domain in full, with the rest retrieved from reference TRBV5-6 and TRBJ2-1, is DAGVTQSPTHLIKTRGQQVTLRCSPKSGHDTVSWYQQALGQGPQFIFQYYEEEERQRGNFPDRFSGHQFPNYSSELNVNALLLGDSALYLCASTKLITNEQFFGPGTRLTVL.

This clonotype showed up many times. The gene calls are TRBV20-1 and TRBJ2-7, with 9 bases aligning to TRBD1. Trimming took 0 bases from V and 5 from J; bases not matched to a gene: 8. The CDR3 consists of 15 residues. Germline V lookup: CDR1 DFQATT, CDR2 SNEGSKA (reference sequence). The DNA of the CDR3 is TGCAGTGCTAGAGATCGAGGGACAGGGTCCCACGAGCAGTACTTC. Protein product: CSARDRGTGSHEQYF.

This clonotype was counted at least ten times. The gene calls are TRBV28 and TRBJ2-3; D remains ambiguous. CDR3 size: 13 residues. Trimming stripped 2 bases from V and 2 bases from J, with 5 bases between. Germline V gives CDR1 MDHEN, CDR2 SYDVKM. The CDR3 DNA follows: TGTGCCAGCAGTTTACCACCCACAGATACGCAGTATTTT. It encodes CASSLPPTDTQYF. The full variable domain, its missing parts supplied by reference TRBV28 and TRBJ2-3, is DVKVTQSSRYLVKRTGEKVFLECVQDMDHENMFWYRQDPGLGLRLIYFSYDVKMKEKGDIPEGYSVSREKKERFSLILESASTNQTSMYLCASSLPPTDTQYFGPGTRLTVL.

This clonotype was detected ten times or more. The V and J genes are TRBV29-1 and TRBJ2-3; 12 bases fit TRBD2. The CDR3 totals 14 residues. From germline, CDR1 is SQVTM and CDR2 ANQGSEA. V lost 6 bases to trimming and J lost 4 bases; unmatched junction nucleotides: 5. CDR3 in amino acids: CSVLAGGPADTQYF. CDR3 coding DNA: TGCAGCGTGCTAGCGGGGGGGCCGGCAGATACGCAGTATTTT.

There are many counts of this clonotype. V usage is TRBV5-1 and J usage is TRBJ2-3; tentative D call: TRBD2 (5 bases). Deletions cut 4 bases from V and 2 bases from J, with 14 bases between. The V gene's germline CDR1 is SGHRS and CDR2 YFSETQ. This CDR3 is built from 15 residues. The CDR3 here is CASSIRGFVTDTQYF. CDR3 DNA sequence: TGCGCCAGCAGCATTCGGGGTTTTGTCACAGATACGCAGTATTTT.

Many counts were recorded for this clonotype. The chain employs TRBV19 and TRBJ1-5, with a tentative D call TRBD1 (5 bases). The length of the CDR3 is 17 residues. V dropped 3 bases and J dropped 0 bases, with 15 bases sitting between them. The germline V gene has CDR1 LNHDA and CDR2 SQIVND (reference sequence). The CDR3 protein is CASSMGRGRDSNQPQHF. The CDR3 DNA reads as TGTGCCAGTAGTATGGGAAGGGGCCGAGATAGCAATCAGCCCCAGCATTTT.